The T cell receptor (beta chain) under discussion was sequenced for a study of T cells in localized non-small cell lung cancer. Whole-study results and caveats: Only one tumor region was sequenced, so heterogeneity remains possible.

This table comes from immunoSEQ multiplex PCR, and its TCRdb copy is limited to in-frame clones, with some not included. The profile covers about 1,600 clones, with about 19% appearing a single time and approximately 16% taken by the ten largest. Note on this clone: What it binds is not known.

Lung tissue at least 2 cm from the tumor margin was confirmed free of atypia. CDR1 MNHGY and CDR2 SAAAGT come from the germline V gene. CDR3 length: 14 residues. Trimming shortened V by 5 bases and J by 5 bases, and 12 bases separated the two germline ends. The source of this sequence is a female donor older than 55 with stage I lung adenocarcinoma. The chain is built from TRBV6-8 and TRBJ1-4; D is unresolved. The sample here was normal lung tissue next to the tumor, taken before any cancer treatment. CDR3 nucleotides: TGTGCCAGCAGTACATCAGACGGAAATGAAAAACTGTTTTTT. Translated, it gives CASSTSDGNEKLFF.